The rows below give T cell receptor beta chains drawn from one sample of a study of CD8 T cells in ankylosing spondylitis. One entry per CDR3 protein results from TCRdb running MiXCR on the 5' RACE reads. Here the sample spans approximately 500,000 distinct CDR3 sequences, roughly 13% being singletons. Sequenced sample: blood, either unsorted or a sorted T cell fraction (not recorded which). These receptors all come from a male donor with ankylosing spondylitis. CDR3s include the opening cysteine and the closing phenylalanine or tryptophan. The order of the fields is J gene, clone size, D gene, V gene, CDR3 protein, CDR3 DNA. A D gene is named only where the DNA matches it firmly. Not all rows give a size; the values are once, few, many and, for expanded clones, a class.

TRBJ2-3 | many | TRBD2 | TRBV12-3/TRBV12-4 | CASSPEASGRDTQYF | TGTGCCAGCAGCCCAGAGGCTAGCGGGAGAGATACGCAGTATTTT
TRBJ1-4 | many | . | TRBV5-1 | CASSLGGLARHEKLFF | TGCGCCAGCAGCTTGGGAGGGCTCGCCCGGCATGAAAAACTGTTTTTT
TRBJ2-2 | many | TRBD1 | TRBV15 | CATSRGDRDTGELFF | TGTGCCACCAGCAGAGGGGACAGGGACACCGGGGAGCTGTTTTTT
TRBJ1-1 | few | TRBD1 | TRBV7-9 | CASSLDWGQGANTEAFF | TGTGCCAGCAGCTTAGACTGGGGACAGGGGGCAAACACTGAAGCTTTCTTT
TRBJ1-2 | few | TRBD1 | TRBV24-1 | CATSDFGTGGSGYTF | TGTGCCACCAGTGATTTTGGGACAGGGGGCAGCGGCTACACCTTC
TRBJ1-2 | few | TRBD1 | TRBV20-1 | CSARDQAHRGPFGYTF | TGCAGTGCTAGAGATCAAGCGCACAGGGGTCCCTTTGGCTACACCTTC
TRBJ2-1 | . | TRBD2 | TRBV14 | CASSQNLGLAGGPDNEQFF | TGTGCCAGCAGCCAAAACCTAGGACTAGCGGGAGGGCCAGACAATGAGCAGTTCTTC
TRBJ2-3 | few | TRBD2 | TRBV6-2/TRBV6-3 | CASSYHLSAGGPTAQYF | TGTGCCAGCAGTTATCACCTTTCTGCGGGAGGGCCTACGGCGCAGTATTTT
TRBJ2-1 | many | . | TRBV4-2 | CASSQGTVATWWFF | TGTGCCAGCAGCCAGGGGACTGTGGCAACTTGGTGGTTCTTC
TRBJ2-5 | . | . | TRBV20-1 | CSAGGTDQETQYF | TGCAGTGCTGGCGGGACGGACCAAGAGACCCAGTACTTC
TRBJ2-3 | . | . | TRBV5-1 | CASSLDPRDGTDTQYF | TGCGCCAGCAGCTTGGATCCGCGGGATGGAACAGATACGCAGTATTTT
TRBJ2-3 | . | . | TRBV27 | CASSFPGVGRVTDTQYF | TGTGCCAGCAGTTTCCCGGGGGTAGGAAGAGTCACAGATACGCAGTATTTT
TRBJ2-1 | many | TRBD2 | TRBV11-2 | CASSQGLAGGFGQFF | TGTGCCAGCAGCCAAGGACTAGCGGGAGGATTTGGCCAGTTCTTC
TRBJ2-5 | few | . | TRBV20-1 | CSAYAWDQETQYF | TGCAGTGCTTACGCCTGGGACCAAGAGACCCAGTACTTC
TRBJ2-1 | few | . | TRBV29-1 | CSVSPLGRSSNEQFF | TGCAGCGTTTCCCCCCTCGGACGGAGCTCCAATGAGCAGTTCTTC
TRBJ2-1 | few | TRBD2 | TRBV11-3 | CASSFGTSGNNEQFF | TGTGCCAGCAGCTTCGGGACTAGCGGGAACAATGAGCAGTTCTTC
TRBJ1-5 | many | . | TRBV7-9 | CASSLGTRAWQPQHF | TGTGCCAGCAGCTTAGGTACCAGGGCTTGGCAGCCCCAGCATTTT
TRBJ1-2 | few | TRBD1 | TRBV20-1 | CSARPGQGFIYGYTF | TGCAGTGCTAGACCGGGACAGGGGTTTATCTATGGCTACACCTTC
TRBJ1-1 | few | . | TRBV20-1 | CSVKLGGDTEAFF | TGCAGTGTTAAATTGGGGGGCGACACTGAAGCTTTCTTT
TRBJ2-4 | . | . | TRBV11-2 | CASSLEAGKNIQYF | TGTGCCAGCAGCTTAGAGGCTGGCAAAAACATTCAGTACTTC
TRBJ2-2 | few | TRBD1 | TRBV12-3/TRBV12-4 | CASSLIQGAIGELFF | TGTGCCAGCAGCCTGATACAGGGGGCGATCGGGGAGCTGTTTTTT
TRBJ2-5 | many | . | TRBV24-1 | CATSDTTYQETQYF | TGTGCCACCAGTGATACCACGTACCAAGAGACCCAGTACTTC
TRBJ2-5 | . | TRBD1 | TRBV18 | CASSPEQGVQETQYF | TGTGCCAGCTCACCTGAACAGGGGGTACAAGAGACCCAGTACTTC
TRBJ1-6 | . | . | TRBV12-3/TRBV12-4 | CASRPILDSPLHF | TGTGCCAGCAGGCCTATCCTTGATTCACCCCTCCACTTT
TRBJ1-5 | few | TRBD1 | TRBV24-1 | CATSDRDSSEPQHF | TGTGCCACCAGTGATAGGGACAGTTCGGAGCCCCAGCATTTT
TRBJ2-1 | . | . | TRBV6-1 | CASRTLMDNEQFF | TGTGCCAGCAGAACGCTTATGGACAATGAGCAGTTCTTC
TRBJ1-1 | . | . | TRBV7-8 | CASSIQGSEAFF | TGTGCCAGCAGCATACAGGGCAGTGAAGCTTTCTTT
TRBJ2-5 | . | . | TRBV12-3/TRBV12-4 | CASSFGFKETQYF | TGTGCCAGCAGTTTCGGCTTTAAAGAGACCCAGTACTTC
TRBJ2-2 | . | . | TRBV3-1 | CASSLGHTPNTGELFF | TGTGCCAGCAGCCTAGGCCACACGCCGAACACCGGGGAGCTGTTTTTT
TRBJ1-1 | many | . | TRBV28 | CASSLGLRNTEAFF | TGTGCCAGCAGTTTAGGGTTGAGGAACACTGAAGCTTTCTTT
TRBJ2-2 | . | . | TRBV20-1 | CSARDAPGELFF | TGCAGTGCTAGAGATGCCCCCGGGGAGCTGTTTTTT
TRBJ2-3 | . | TRBD1 | TRBV11-2 | CASSPTWETGWRTDTQYF | TGTGCCAGCAGTCCGACTTGGGAGACAGGGTGGAGGACAGATACGCAGTATTTT
TRBJ2-3 | few | TRBD2 | TRBV7-2 | CASSLAAGGNTQYF | TGTGCCAGCAGCTTAGCAGCGGGAGGGAATACGCAGTATTTT
TRBJ1-3 | . | . | TRBV27 | CASRVSLSGNTIYF | TGTGCCAGCAGAGTAAGCCTCTCTGGAAACACCATATATTTT
TRBJ2-5 | many | TRBD1 | TRBV5-1 | CASSVQGAEETQYF | TGCGCCAGCAGTGTACAGGGGGCGGAAGAGACCCAGTACTTC